The present T cell receptor (beta chain) was sequenced within a study of T cell responses to AZD1222 COVID-19 vaccine. Trimming cost V 8 bases and J 2 bases, with 10 bases left between them. Germline V gene data show CDR1 as MNHNY and CDR2 as SVGAGI (reference sequence). The CDR3 spans 12 residues. Sequencing was performed with immunoSEQ multiplex PCR; in TCRdb, only in-frame clones are kept and a portion is missing. The sample consists of over 85,000 clones, approximately 90% of them appearing once. This clone has a handful of counts. The receptor's source is an adult who received the AZD1222 COVID-19 vaccine. This specimen consisted of peripheral blood, obtained 28 days after the second AZD1222 dose. V usage is TRBV6-6 and J usage is TRBJ2-7; the D gene could be TRBD1 or TRBD2 (5 bases each). CDR3 DNA: TGTGCCAGCGCTGGGGGTACCTACGAGCAGTACTTC. As protein: CASAGGTYEQYF.